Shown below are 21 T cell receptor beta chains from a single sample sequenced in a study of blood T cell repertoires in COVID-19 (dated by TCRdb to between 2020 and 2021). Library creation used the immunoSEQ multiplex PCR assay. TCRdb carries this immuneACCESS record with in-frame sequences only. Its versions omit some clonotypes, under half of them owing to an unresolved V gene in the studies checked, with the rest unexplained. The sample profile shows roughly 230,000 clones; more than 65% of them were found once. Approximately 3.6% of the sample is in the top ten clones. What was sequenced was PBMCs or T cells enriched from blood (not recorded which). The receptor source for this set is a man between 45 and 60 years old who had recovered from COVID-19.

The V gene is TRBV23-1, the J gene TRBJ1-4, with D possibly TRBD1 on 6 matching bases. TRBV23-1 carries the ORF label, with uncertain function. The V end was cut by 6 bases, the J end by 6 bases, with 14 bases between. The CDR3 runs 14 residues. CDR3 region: CASRYRVEDEKLFF. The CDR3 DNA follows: TGCGCCAGCAGGTACAGGGTTGAGGATGAAAAACTGTTTTTT.

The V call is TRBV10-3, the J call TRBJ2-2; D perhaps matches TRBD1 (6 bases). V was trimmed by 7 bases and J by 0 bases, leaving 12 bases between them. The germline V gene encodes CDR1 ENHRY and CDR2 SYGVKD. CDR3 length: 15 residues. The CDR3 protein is CAIKQGPSNTGELFF. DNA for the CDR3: TGTGCCATCAAGCAGGGGCCCTCGAACACCGGGGAGCTGTTTTTT.

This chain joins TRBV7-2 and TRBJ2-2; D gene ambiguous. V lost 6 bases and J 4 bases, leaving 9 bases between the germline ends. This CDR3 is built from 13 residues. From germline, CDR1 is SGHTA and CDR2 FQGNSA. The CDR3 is CASRAGATGELFF. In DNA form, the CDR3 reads TGTGCCAGCAGGGCAGGTGCCACCGGGGAGCTGTTTTTT.

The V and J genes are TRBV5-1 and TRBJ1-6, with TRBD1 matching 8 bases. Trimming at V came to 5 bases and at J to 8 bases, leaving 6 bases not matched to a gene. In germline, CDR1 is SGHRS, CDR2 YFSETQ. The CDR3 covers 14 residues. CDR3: CASRGQGFDSPLHF. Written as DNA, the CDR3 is TGCGCCAGCAGAGGACAGGGTTTTGATTCACCCCTCCACTTT.

DNA of the CDR3: TGTGCCAGCAGGGCACGACAGTCCAATCAGCCCCAGCATTTT. Translated: CASRARQSNQPQHF. This sequence joins TRBV28 and TRBJ1-5; the D gene is possibly TRBD1 (5 bases). CDR3 length equals 14 residues. The ends were cut back, 6 bases at V and 3 bases at J, with 12 bases in the middle. The germline V gene has CDR1 MDHEN and CDR2 SYDVKM.

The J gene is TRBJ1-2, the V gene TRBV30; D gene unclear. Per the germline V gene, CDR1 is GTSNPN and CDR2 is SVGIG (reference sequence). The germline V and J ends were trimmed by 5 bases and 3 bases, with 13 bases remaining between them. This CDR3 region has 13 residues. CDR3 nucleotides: TGTGCCTGGGGTGACAATCTTGACTATGGCTACACCTTC. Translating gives CAWGDNLDYGYTF.

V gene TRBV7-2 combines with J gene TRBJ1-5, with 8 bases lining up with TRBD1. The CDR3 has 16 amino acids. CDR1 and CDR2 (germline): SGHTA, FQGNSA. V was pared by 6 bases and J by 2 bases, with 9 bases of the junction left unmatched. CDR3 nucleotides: TGTGCCAGCAGTTCCCCAGGGGGCTGGGGCAATCAGCCCCAGCATTTT. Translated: CASSSPGGWGNQPQHF.

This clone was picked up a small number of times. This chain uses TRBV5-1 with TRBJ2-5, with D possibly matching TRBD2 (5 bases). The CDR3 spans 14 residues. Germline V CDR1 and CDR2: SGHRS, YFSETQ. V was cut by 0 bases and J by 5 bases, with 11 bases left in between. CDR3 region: CASSLATGTETQYF. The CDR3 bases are TGCGCCAGCAGCTTGGCTACGGGAACGGAGACCCAGTACTTC.

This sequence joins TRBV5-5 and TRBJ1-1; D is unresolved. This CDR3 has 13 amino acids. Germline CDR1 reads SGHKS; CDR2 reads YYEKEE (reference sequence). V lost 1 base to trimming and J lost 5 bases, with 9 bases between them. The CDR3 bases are TGTGCCAGCAGCTTGAGTTCGGGAACTGAAGCTTTCTTT. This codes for CASSLSSGTEAFF.

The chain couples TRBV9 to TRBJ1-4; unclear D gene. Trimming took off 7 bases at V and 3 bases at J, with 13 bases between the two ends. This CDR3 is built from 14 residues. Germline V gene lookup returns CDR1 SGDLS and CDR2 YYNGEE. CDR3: CASSPTSANEKLFF. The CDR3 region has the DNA TGTGCCAGCTCCCCCACTTCGGCTAATGAAAAACTGTTTTTT.

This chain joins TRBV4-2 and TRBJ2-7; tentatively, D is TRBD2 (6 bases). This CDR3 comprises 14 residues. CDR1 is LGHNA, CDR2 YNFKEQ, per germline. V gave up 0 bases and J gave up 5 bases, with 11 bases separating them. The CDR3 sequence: CASSQDGGPNEQYF. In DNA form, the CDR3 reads TGTGCCAGCAGCCAAGACGGGGGACCAAACGAGCAGTACTTC.

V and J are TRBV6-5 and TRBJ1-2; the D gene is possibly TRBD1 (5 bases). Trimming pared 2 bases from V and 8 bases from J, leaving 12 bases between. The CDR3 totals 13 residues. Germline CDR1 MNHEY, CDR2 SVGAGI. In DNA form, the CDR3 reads TGTGCCAGCAGTTACGACGGCTGGGGCGGCTACACCTTC. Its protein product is CASSYDGWGGYTF.

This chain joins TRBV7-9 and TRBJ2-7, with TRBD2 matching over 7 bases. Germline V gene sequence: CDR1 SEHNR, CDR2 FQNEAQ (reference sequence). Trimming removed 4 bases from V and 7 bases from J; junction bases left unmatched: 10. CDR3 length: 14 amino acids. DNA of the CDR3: TGTGCCAGCAGCTCCGTTGAAGCGGGAAGGGAGCAGTACTTC. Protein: CASSSVEAGREQYF.

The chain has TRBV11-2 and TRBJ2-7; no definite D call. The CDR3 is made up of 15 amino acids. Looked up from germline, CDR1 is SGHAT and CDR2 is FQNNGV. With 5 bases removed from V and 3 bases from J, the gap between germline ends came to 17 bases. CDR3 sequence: CASSPRRLAGYEQYF. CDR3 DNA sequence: TGTGCCAGCAGCCCCCGTCGACTCGCCGGCTACGAGCAGTACTTC.

The CDR3 reads CASPGGDTEAFF. The CDR3 DNA reads as TGTGCCAGCCCTGGGGGGGACACTGAAGCTTTCTTT. The chain uses TRBV2 and TRBJ1-1; the D gene is possibly TRBD1 (5 bases). Trimming cost V 8 bases and J 3 bases, with 10 bases left between them. This CDR3 spans 12 amino acids. Germline CDR1 and CDR2: SNHLY and FYNNEI.

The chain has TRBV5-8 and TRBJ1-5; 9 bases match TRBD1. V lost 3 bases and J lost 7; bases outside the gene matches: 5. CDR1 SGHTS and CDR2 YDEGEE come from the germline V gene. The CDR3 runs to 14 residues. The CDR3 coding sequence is TGTGCCAGCAGCTCTCGGACAGGGGAGCAGCCCCAGCATTTT. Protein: CASSSRTGEQPQHF.

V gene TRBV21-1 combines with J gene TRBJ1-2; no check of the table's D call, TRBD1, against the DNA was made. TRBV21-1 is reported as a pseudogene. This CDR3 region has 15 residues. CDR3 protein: CASSTRRGTGDGYTF. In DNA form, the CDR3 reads TGTGCCAGCAGCACACGAAGGGGGACAGGGGATGGCTACACCTTC.

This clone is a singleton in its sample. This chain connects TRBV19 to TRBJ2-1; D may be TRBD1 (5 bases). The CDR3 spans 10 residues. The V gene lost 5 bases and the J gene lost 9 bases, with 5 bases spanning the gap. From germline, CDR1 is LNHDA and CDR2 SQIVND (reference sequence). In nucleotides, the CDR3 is TGTGCCAGTAGTCAGGGTGAGCAGTTCTTC. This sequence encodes CASSQGEQFF.

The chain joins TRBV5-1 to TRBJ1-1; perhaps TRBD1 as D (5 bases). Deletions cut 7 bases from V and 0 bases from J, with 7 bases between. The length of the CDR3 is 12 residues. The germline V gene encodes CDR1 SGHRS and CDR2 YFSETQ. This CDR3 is CASLGVNTEAFF. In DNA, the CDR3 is TGCGCCAGCCTAGGGGTGAACACTGAAGCTTTCTTT. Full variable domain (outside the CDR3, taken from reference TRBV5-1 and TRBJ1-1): KAGVTQTPRYLIKTRGQQVTLSCSPISGHRSVSWYQQTPGQGLQFLFEYFSETQRNKGNFPGRFSGRQFSNSRSEMNVSTLELGDSALYLCASLGVNTEAFFGQGTRLTVV.

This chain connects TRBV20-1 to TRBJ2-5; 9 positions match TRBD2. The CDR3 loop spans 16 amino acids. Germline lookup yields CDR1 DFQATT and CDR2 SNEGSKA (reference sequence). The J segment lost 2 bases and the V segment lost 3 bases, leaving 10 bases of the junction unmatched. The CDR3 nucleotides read TGCAGTGCTAGTCCCGCACTAGCGGGCAATCAAGAGACCCAGTACTTC. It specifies CSASPALAGNQETQYF.

CDR3 coding DNA: TGTGCCACGAGGACACGGGTCTTCCTATCACCCCTCCACTTT. Protein: CATRTRVFLSPLHF. The V and J genes are TRBV24-1 and TRBJ1-6, with D perhaps matching TRBD1 (5 bases). The CDR3 contains 14 residues. The germline gives CDR1 KGHDR, CDR2 SFDVKD. Trimming shortened V by 10 bases and J by 10 bases, and 19 bases separated the two germline ends.